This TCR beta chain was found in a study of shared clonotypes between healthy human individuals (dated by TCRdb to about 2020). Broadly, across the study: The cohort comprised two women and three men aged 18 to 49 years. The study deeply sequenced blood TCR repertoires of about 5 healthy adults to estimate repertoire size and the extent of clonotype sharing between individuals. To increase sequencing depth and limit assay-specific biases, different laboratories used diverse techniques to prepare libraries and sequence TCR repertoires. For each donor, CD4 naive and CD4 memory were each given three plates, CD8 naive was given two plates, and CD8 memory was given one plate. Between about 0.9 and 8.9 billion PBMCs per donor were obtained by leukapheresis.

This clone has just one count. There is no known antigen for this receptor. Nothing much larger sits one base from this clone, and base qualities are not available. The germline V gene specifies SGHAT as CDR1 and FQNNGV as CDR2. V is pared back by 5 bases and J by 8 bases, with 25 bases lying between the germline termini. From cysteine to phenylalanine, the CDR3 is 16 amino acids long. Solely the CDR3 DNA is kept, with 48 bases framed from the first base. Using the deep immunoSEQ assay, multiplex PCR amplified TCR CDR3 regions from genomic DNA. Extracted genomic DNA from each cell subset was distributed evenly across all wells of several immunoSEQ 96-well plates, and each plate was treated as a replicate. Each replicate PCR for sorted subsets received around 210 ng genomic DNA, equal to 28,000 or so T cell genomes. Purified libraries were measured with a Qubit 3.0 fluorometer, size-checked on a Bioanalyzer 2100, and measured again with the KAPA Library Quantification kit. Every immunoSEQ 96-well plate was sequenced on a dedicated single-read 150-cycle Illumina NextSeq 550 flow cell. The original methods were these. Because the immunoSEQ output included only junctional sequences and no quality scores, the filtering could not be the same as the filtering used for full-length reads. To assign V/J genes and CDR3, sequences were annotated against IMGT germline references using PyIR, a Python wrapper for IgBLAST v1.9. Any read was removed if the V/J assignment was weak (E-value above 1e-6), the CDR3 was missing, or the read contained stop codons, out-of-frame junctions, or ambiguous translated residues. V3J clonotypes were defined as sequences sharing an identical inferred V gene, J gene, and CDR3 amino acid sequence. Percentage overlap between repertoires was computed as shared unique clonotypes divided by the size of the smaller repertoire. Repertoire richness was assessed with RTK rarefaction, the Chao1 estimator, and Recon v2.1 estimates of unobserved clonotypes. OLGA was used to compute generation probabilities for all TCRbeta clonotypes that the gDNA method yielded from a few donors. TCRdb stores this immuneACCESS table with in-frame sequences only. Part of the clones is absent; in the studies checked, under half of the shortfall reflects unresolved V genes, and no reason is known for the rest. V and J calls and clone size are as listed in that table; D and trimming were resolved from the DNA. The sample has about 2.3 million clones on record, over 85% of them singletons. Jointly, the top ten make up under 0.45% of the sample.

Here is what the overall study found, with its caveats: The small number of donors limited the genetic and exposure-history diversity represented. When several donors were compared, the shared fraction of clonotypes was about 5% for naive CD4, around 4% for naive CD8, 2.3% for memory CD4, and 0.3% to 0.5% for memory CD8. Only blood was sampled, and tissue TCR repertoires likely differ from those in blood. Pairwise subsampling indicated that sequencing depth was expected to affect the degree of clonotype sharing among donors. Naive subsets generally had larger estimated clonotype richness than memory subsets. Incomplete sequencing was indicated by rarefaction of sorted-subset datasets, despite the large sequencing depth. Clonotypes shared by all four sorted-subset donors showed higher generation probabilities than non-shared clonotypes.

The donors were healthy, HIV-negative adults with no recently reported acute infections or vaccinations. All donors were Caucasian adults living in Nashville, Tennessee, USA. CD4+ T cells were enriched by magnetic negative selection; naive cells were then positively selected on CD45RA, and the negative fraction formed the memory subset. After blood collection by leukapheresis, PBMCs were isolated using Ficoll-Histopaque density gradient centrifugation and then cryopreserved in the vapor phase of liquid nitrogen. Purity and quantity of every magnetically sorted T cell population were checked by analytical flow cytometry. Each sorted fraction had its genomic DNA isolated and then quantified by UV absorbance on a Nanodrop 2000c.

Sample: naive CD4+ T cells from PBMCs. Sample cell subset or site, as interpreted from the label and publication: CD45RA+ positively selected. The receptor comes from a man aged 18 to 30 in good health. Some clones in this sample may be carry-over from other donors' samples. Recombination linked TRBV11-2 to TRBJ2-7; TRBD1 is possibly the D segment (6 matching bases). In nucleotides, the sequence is TGTGCCAGCAGCCCTAGCCGCAGGGGTCTCTTGTCTCAGCAGTACTTC. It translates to CASSPSRRGLLSQQYF.